This T cell receptor beta chain was retrieved from a study of a mutant IDH1 vaccine in newly diagnosed glioma. Study background: In some groups vaccination began 4-6 weeks post-radiotherapy; others received it with temozolomide. The earlier regimen, radiotherapy, temozolomide, or both, was most often both.

The protocol was immunoSEQ multiplex PCR, while the TCRdb copy is restricted to in-frame clones and leaves out a portion. The sample includes around 54,000 clones, roughly 87% seen only once; the top ten take 3% to 4%. The sample's time point: week 47, end of study. Doses comprised 300 ug of mutant IDH1 20-mer peptide each, plus topical imiquimod. Regarding the study as a whole: Vaccine-induced responses were seen in about 93% of patients, spanning several MHC alleles.

About this clone: Antigen: not known.

Sequencing was performed on PBMCs, taken from a glioma patient whose treatment included an IDH1 peptide vaccine. This sequence originates from a woman between 50 and 59 years old with glioma.

CDR3 coding DNA: TGTGCCAGCAGTTTAAGACTACAGGGGAGGTATGGCTACACCTTC. Translating it yields CASSLRLQGRYGYTF. The rearrangement joins TRBV28 to TRBJ1-2; 7 nucleotides line up with TRBD1. There are 15 residues in the CDR3. J was trimmed by 5 bases and V by 2 bases; bases with no gene match: 8. CDR1 and CDR2 (germline): MDHEN, SYDVKM.